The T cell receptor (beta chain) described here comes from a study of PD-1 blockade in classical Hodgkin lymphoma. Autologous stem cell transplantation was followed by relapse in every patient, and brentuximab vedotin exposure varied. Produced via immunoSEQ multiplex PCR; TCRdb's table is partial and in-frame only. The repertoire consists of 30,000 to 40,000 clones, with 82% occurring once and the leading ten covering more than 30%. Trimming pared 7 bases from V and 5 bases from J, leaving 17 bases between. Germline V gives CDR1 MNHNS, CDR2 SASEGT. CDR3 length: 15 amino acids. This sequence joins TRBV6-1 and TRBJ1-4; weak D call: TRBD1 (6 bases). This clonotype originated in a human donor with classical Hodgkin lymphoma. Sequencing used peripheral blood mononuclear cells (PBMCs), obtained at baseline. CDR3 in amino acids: CASKKRGQSNEKLFF. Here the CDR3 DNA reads TGTGCCAGCAAGAAAAGAGGACAGAGCAATGAAAAACTGTTTTTT.